The 8 T cell receptor beta chains below come from one sample, sequenced in a study of T cells in Graves' hyperthyroidism and ophthalmopathy. Amplification targeted TCR beta CDR3 regions from RNA transcripts. The study used the HTBI primer set for a first-round RT-PCR of the TCR CDR3. TCRdb called the multiplex PCR reads again in MiXCR, with one record for every CDR3 protein. Of under 350,000 distinct CDR3 sequences listed, approximately 15% are singletons. Sample: blood. All receptors come from a woman aged 40-49 years with Graves' hyperthyroidism.

This clonotype was recorded many times. The gene calls are TRBV2 and TRBJ2-5; TRBD1 matches 8 bases. Germline V gives CDR1 SNHLY, CDR2 FYNNEI. This CDR3 has 13 amino acids. V lost 6 bases, J lost 2 bases, and 2 bases stayed unmatched. CDR3: CASSRGRQETQYF. The CDR3 coding sequence is TGTGCCAGCAGCAGGGGGCGTCAAGAGACCCAGTACTTC.

This clonotype was found many times. The gene calls are TRBV3-1 and TRBJ1-1; weak D call: TRBD1 (5 bases). Germline V gene sequence: CDR1 LGHDT, CDR2 YNNKEL (reference sequence). This CDR3 has 13 amino acids. Trimming removed 6 bases at V and 1 base at J, with 9 bases between. In DNA form, the CDR3 reads TGTGCCAGCAGAACGACAGAGAACACTGAAGCTTTCTTT. It translates to CASRTTENTEAFF.

This clonotype was seen more than once but under ten times. The J gene is TRBJ2-7, the V gene TRBV9; 9 bases map to TRBD2. The V segment lost 1 base and the J segment 5 bases; nucleotides outside the gene matches: 7. The V gene's germline CDR1 is SGDLS and CDR2 YYNGEE. The CDR3 has 15 amino acids. The CDR3 loop reads CASSVQAGGPNEQYF. The CDR3 nucleotides read TGTGCCAGCAGCGTACAGGCGGGAGGGCCAAACGAGCAGTACTTC.

This clonotype was counted at least ten times. The V gene is TRBV20-1, the J gene TRBJ2-7, with D possibly being TRBD1 (5 bases). CDR1 and CDR2 (germline): DFQATT, SNEGSKA (reference sequence). The CDR3 contains 11 residues. Trimming shortened V by 3 bases and J by 4 bases, and 7 bases separated the two germline ends. CDR3 bases: TGCAGTGCTAGGGGGCAATACGAGCAGTACTTC. Amino acids: CSARGQYEQYF.

At least ten counts were recorded for this clonotype. This chain joins TRBV7-9 and TRBJ2-2; 11 positions agree with TRBD2. The CDR3 has 16 residues. Germline-derived CDR1 and CDR2 are SEHNR and FQNEAQ (reference sequence). The ends lost 5 bases at V and 3 bases at J; junction bases unmatched: 5. CDR3 loop: CASSPRSGRDTGELFF. For the CDR3, the DNA is TGTGCCAGCAGCCCTCGTAGCGGGAGGGACACCGGGGAGCTGTTTTTT.

This clonotype was observed many times. This rearrangement joins TRBV12-3 or TRBV12-4 to TRBJ2-3; D possibly corresponds to TRBD2 (6 bases). Deletions cut 3 bases from V and 1 base from J, with 14 bases between. The CDR3 sequence is 16 residues long. The CDR3 sequence: CASSFTGERGTDTQYF. In DNA form, the CDR3 reads TGTGCCAGCAGTTTCACGGGAGAGCGGGGCACAGATACGCAGTATTTT.

This clonotype was picked up many times. The chain uses TRBV19 and TRBJ1-5; D is uncertain. The ends were cut back, 1 base at V and 0 bases at J, with 10 bases in the middle. CDR1 and CDR2 from the germline V gene are LNHDA and SQIVND (reference sequence). The CDR3 is made up of 16 amino acids. This CDR3 reads CASSIVRTYSNQPQHF. The CDR3 DNA is TGTGCCAGTAGTATAGTCAGGACGTATAGCAATCAGCCCCAGCATTTT.

This chain uses TRBV15 with TRBJ2-5, with D perhaps matching TRBD1 (6 bases). Trimming pared 0 bases from V and 13 bases from J, leaving 12 bases between. The CDR3 sequence is 12 residues long. Germline CDR1 LNHNV, CDR2 YYDKDF (reference sequence). DNA of the CDR3: TGTGCCACCAGCAGAGATCGGACAGTTTTGTACTTC. Protein: CATSRDRTVLYF. The variable domain in full, with the rest retrieved from reference TRBV15 and TRBJ2-5, is DAMVIQNPRYQVTQFGKPVTLSCSQTLNHNVMYWYQQKSSQAPKLLFHYYDKDFNNEADTPDNFQSRRPNTSFCFLDIRSPGLGDTAMYLCATSRDRTVLYFGPGTRLLVL.